A single sample gave rise to the 21 T cell receptor beta chains below, sequenced in a study of shared clonotypes between healthy human individuals. The table came from immunoSEQ multiplex PCR; TCRdb's copy has only in-frame clones and leaves some out. This repertoire shows under 600,000 clones, 75% to 80% found once; its top ten account for under 15%. Sequencing was done on a sample of PBMCs. These receptors came from a woman aged 40 to 55 in good health. Some clones in this sample may be carry-over from other donors' samples.

This clone was seen a handful of times. J is TRBJ2-1 and V is TRBV7-2; unclear D gene. The CDR3 contains 10 residues. With 3 bases removed from V and 10 bases from J, the gap between germline ends came to 4 bases. The germline gives CDR1 SGHTA, CDR2 FQGNSA. CDR3 coding DNA: TGTGCCAGCAGCTTCCTAGAGCAGTTCTTC. Amino acid sequence: CASSFLEQFF.

This clone has a single count. J is TRBJ2-2 and V is TRBV9; no firm D call. V was cut by 4 bases and J by 4 bases, with 8 bases left in between. The CDR3 is 13 residues long. Per germline, CDR1 SGDLS and CDR2 YYNGEE. DNA for the CDR3: TGTGCCAGCAGCCCTACAGTCACCGGGGAGCTGTTTTTT. This sequence encodes CASSPTVTGELFF.

This chain connects TRBV6-5 to TRBJ2-7; D is unresolved. CDR1 is MNHEY and CDR2 is SVGAGI in the germline V gene. Trimming took 5 bases from V and 7 from J, leaving 12 bases between them. The CDR3 contains 12 residues. CDR3 sequence reads: CASSGPVGEQYF. The CDR3 nucleotides read TGTGCCAGCAGTGGACCCGTTGGTGAGCAGTACTTC.

The J gene is TRBJ2-5, the V gene TRBV5-1; tentatively, D is TRBD1 (6 bases). V lost 7 bases and J 1 base, leaving 11 bases between the germline ends. CDR3 length: 13 amino acids. Germline V lookup: CDR1 SGHRS, CDR2 YFSETQ. DNA for the CDR3: TGCGCCAGCGGGCAGGGGTTCCAAGAGACCCAGTACTTC. It encodes CASGQGFQETQYF.

This clone was observed a few times. This chain uses TRBV9 with TRBJ2-5; 8 positions match TRBD2. Germline CDR1 SGDLS, CDR2 YYNGEE. This CDR3 has 14 residues. The V segment lost 3 bases and the J segment 5 bases; nucleotides outside the gene matches: 6. This CDR3 is CASSEAGDVETQYF. CDR3 bases: TGTGCCAGCAGCGAAGCGGGAGACGTTGAGACCCAGTACTTC.

The rearrangement joins TRBV15 to TRBJ2-1; TRBD2 matches 10 bases. In germline, CDR1 is LNHNV, CDR2 YYDKDF (reference sequence). The CDR3 is 17 residues long. Losses at the gene ends were 0 bases for V and 8 bases for J; bases not matched to a gene: 10. CDR3 in DNA: TGTGCCACCAGCAGAGATTTCGGGCTAGCGGGAGTCCATGAGCAGTTCTTC. It is translated as CATSRDFGLAGVHEQFF. Full variable domain (remainder filled in from reference TRBV15 and TRBJ2-1): DAMVIQNPRYQVTQFGKPVTLSCSQTLNHNVMYWYQQKSSQAPKLLFHYYDKDFNNEADTPDNFQSRRPNTSFCFLDIRSPGLGDTAMYLCATSRDFGLAGVHEQFFGPGTRLTVL.

The chain links TRBV7-2 to TRBJ2-2; a weak D match, TRBD2 (6 bases). Germline CDR1 and CDR2: SGHTA and FQGNSA. CDR3 length equals 15 residues. The V end lost 5 bases, the J end lost 3 bases, and 13 bases lay between the germline ends. This CDR3 reads CASSPMEGYTGELFF. The CDR3 DNA reads as TGTGCCAGCAGCCCCATGGAGGGGTACACCGGGGAGCTGTTTTTT.

The sample holds a few counts of this clone. This rearrangement joins TRBV18 to TRBJ2-5; D may match TRBD1 or TRBD2 (6 bases each). V was cut by 1 base and J by 2 bases, with 11 bases left in between. The CDR3 contains 15 residues. Germline CDR1 reads KGHSH; CDR2 reads LQKENI. CDR3 sequence reads: CASSPQGGLQETQYF. In DNA form, the CDR3 reads TGTGCCAGCTCACCACAGGGGGGCCTTCAAGAGACCCAGTACTTC.

This chain joins TRBV5-1 and TRBJ2-7; 8 bases line up with TRBD2. The CDR3 extends over 14 amino acids. The germline gives CDR1 SGHRS, CDR2 YFSETQ. Losses at the gene ends were 4 bases for V and 0 bases for J; bases not matched to a gene: 3. The CDR3 reads CASSTTSGSYEQYF. CDR3 nucleotide sequence: TGCGCCAGCAGCACCACTAGCGGCTCCTACGAGCAGTACTTC.

This chain links TRBV5-1 with TRBJ1-2; TRBD1 might be the D (5 bases). From germline, CDR1 is SGHRS and CDR2 YFSETQ. There are 12 residues in the CDR3. Trimming took 0 bases from V and 6 from J, leaving 6 bases between them. The CDR3 reads CASSLEGDGYTF. The DNA of the CDR3 is TGCGCCAGCAGCTTGGAAGGGGATGGCTACACCTTC.

This clone was observed many times. This chain connects TRBV25-1 to TRBJ1-3, with a tentative D call TRBD1 (5 bases). Trimming shortened V by 2 bases and J by 1 base, and 12 bases separated the two germline ends. This CDR3 is built from 16 residues. Per the germline V gene, CDR1 is MGHDK and CDR2 is SYGVNS. The CDR3 spells CASSEKVGVSGNTIYF. The CDR3 bases are TGTGCCAGCAGTGAAAAGGTGGGGGTGTCTGGAAACACCATATATTTT.

The J gene is TRBJ2-7, the V gene TRBV6-1; 12 bases are shared with TRBD2. This CDR3 region has 15 residues. From germline, CDR1 is MNHNS and CDR2 SASEGT. Germline trimming cut 4 bases from V and 2 bases from J; bases unmatched to any gene: 3. CDR3 residues: CASSGASGRAYEQYF. The CDR3 bases are TGTGCCAGCAGTGGAGCTAGCGGGAGGGCCTACGAGCAGTACTTC.

The J gene is TRBJ2-5, the V gene TRBV28; 10 nucleotides match TRBD2. The CDR3 is made up of 16 amino acids. Germline loops: CDR1 MDHEN, CDR2 SYDVKM. Trimming at V came to 5 bases and at J to 0 bases, leaving 6 bases not matched to a gene. CDR3 DNA sequence: TGTGCCAGCAGTGACCTTAGCGGGAGGTACCAAGAGACCCAGTACTTC. The encoded protein is CASSDLSGRYQETQYF.

The chain is built from TRBV21-1 and TRBJ1-5. TRBV21-1 is a pseudogene. The CDR3 length is 12 residues. The CDR3 region is CVPGYSNQPQHF. CDR3 coding DNA: TGTGTCCCGGGGTATAGCAATCAGCCCCAGCATTTT.

The chain combines TRBV6-5 with TRBJ2-7, with 7 bases identical to TRBD2. This CDR3 is built from 14 residues. Germline lookup yields CDR1 MNHEY and CDR2 SVGAGI. J was trimmed by 5 bases and V by 2 bases; bases with no gene match: 6. The CDR3 DNA reads as TGTGCCAGCAGTTACGCGGGAGCGGGGCACGAGCAGTACTTC. Amino acid sequence: CASSYAGAGHEQYF.

The chain combines TRBV10-3 with TRBJ2-2, with 10 bases fitting TRBD2. The length of the CDR3 is 17 residues. V trimming: 6 bases; J trimming: 6 bases; junction bases outside the gene matches: 13. Germline V lookup: CDR1 ENHRY, CDR2 SYGVKD. CDR3 nucleotide sequence: TGTGCCATCAGGGTCCTTACTAGCGGGGAATCTTCCGGGGAGCTGTTTTTT. Translating it yields CAIRVLTSGESSGELFF.

The chain joins TRBV28 to TRBJ2-5; tentatively, D is TRBD1 or TRBD2 (5 bases each). Germline V gene sequence: CDR1 MDHEN, CDR2 SYDVKM. This CDR3 contains 14 residues. Trimming cost V 5 bases and J 0 bases, with 10 bases left between them. In DNA form, the CDR3 reads TGTGCCAGCAGTATGGGACCGAACCAAGAGACCCAGTACTTC. It codes for CASSMGPNQETQYF.

The table lists this clone with a count of one. J is TRBJ1-2 and V is TRBV6-5; TRBD1 might be the D (6 bases). There are 13 residues in the CDR3. V was pared by 6 bases and J by 3 bases, with 11 bases between. The germline gives CDR1 MNHEY, CDR2 SVGAGI. CDR3 amino acids: CASSRGDYYGYTF. CDR3 coding DNA: TGTGCCAGCAGCAGGGGAGACTACTATGGCTACACCTTC.

This chain joins TRBV5-1 and TRBJ1-3; the D gene is possibly TRBD1 (6 bases). Deletions cut 1 base from V and 4 bases from J, with 12 bases between. Germline V gene sequence: CDR1 SGHRS, CDR2 YFSETQ. This CDR3 has 15 amino acids. The CDR3 loop is CASSLTGSRGNTIYF. The CDR3 DNA reads TGCGCCAGCAGCTTGACAGGGTCGAGAGGAAACACCATATATTTT.

The chain combines TRBV11-2 with TRBJ2-2; TRBD1 matches 7 bases. CDR3 length: 16 amino acids. Trimming at V came to 6 bases and at J to 3 bases, leaving 10 bases not matched to a gene. Germline V gene lookup returns CDR1 SGHAT and CDR2 FQNNGV. The CDR3 nucleotides read TGTGCCAGCAGGGAAGGGGGCTACCCCGACACCGGGGAGCTGTTTTTT. Protein product: CASREGGYPDTGELFF.

The chain links TRBV19 to TRBJ2-1, with D perhaps TRBD2 (6 bases). There are 17 residues in the CDR3. Trimming removed 3 bases at V and 4 bases at J, with 19 bases between. Germline CDR1 and CDR2: LNHDA and SQIVND (reference sequence). The CDR3 bases are TGTGCCAGTAGTATCTTCTCCGCGGGACTTTTATACAATGAGCAGTTCTTC. The encoded protein is CASSIFSAGLLYNEQFF.